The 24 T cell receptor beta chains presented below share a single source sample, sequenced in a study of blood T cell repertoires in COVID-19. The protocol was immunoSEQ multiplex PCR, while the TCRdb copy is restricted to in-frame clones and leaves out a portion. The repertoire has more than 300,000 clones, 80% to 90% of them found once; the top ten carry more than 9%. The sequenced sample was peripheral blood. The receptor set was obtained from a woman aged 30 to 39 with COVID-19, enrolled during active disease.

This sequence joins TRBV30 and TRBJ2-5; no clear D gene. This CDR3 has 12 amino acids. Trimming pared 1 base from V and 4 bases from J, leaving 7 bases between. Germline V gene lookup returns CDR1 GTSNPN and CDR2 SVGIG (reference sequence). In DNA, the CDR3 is TGTGCCTGGAGTGCTGGGCCAGAGACCCAGTACTTC. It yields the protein CAWSAGPETQYF.

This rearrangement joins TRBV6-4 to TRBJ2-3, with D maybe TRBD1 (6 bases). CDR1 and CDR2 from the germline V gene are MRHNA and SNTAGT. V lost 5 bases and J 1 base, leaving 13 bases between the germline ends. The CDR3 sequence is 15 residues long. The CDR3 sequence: CASSRWGQRTDTQYF. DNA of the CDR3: TGTGCCAGCAGTAGGTGGGGACAACGCACAGATACGCAGTATTTT.

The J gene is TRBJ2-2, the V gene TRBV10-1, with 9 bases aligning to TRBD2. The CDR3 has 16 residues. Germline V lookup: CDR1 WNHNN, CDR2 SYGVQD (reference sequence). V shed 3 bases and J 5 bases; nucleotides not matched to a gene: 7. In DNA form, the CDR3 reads TGCGCCAGCAGTGATGGTAGCGGGAGAGGGACCGGGGAGCTGTTTTTT. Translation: CASSDGSGRGTGELFF.

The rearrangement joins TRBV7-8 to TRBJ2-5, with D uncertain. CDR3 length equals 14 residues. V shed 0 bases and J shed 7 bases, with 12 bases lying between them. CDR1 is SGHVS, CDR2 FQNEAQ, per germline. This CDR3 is CASSLASVSVTQYF. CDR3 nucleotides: TGTGCCAGCAGCTTAGCATCAGTGTCAGTGACCCAGTACTTC.

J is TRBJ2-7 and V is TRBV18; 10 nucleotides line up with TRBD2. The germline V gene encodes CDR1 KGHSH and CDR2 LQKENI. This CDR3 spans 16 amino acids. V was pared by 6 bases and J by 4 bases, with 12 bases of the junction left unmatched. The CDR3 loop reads CASSPGASGSGYEQYF. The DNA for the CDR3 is TGTGCCAGCTCCCCCGGGGCTAGCGGGAGCGGGTACGAGCAGTACTTC.

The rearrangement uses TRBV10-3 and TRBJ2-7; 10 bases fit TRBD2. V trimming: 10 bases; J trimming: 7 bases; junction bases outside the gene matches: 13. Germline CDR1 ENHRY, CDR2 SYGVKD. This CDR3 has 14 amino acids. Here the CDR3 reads CATRPASGSEEQYF. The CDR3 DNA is TGTGCCACCCGGCCGGCTAGCGGGAGTGAAGAGCAGTACTTC.

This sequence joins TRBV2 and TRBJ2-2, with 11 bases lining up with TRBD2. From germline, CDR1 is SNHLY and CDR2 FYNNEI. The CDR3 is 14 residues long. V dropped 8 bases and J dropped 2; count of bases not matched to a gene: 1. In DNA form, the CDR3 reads TGTGCCAGCCGACTAGCGGGAAACACCGGGGAGCTGTTTTTT. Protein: CASRLAGNTGELFF.

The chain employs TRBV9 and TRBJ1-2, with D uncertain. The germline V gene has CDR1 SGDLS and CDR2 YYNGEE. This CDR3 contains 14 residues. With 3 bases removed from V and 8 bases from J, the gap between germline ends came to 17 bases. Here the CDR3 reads CASSGSSGIGGYTF. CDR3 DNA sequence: TGTGCCAGCAGCGGATCGTCCGGGATTGGCGGCTACACCTTC.

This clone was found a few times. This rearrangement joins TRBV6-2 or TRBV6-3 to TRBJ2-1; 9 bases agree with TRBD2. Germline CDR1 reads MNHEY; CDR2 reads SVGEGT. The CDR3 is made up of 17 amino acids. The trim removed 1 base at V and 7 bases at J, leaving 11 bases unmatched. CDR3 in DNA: TGTGCCAGCAGTTACTTCCTAGCGGGGCCAGGGGGGAATGAGCAGTTCTTC. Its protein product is CASSYFLAGPGGNEQFF.

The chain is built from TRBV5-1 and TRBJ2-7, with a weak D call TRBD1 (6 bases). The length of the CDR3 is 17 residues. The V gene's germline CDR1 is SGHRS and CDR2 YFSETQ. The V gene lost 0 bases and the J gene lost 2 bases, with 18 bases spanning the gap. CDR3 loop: CASSLGARGAPTYEQYF. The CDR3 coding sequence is TGCGCCAGCAGCTTGGGGGCCAGGGGTGCCCCCACCTACGAGCAGTACTTC. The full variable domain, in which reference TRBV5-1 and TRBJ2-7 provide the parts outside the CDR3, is KAGVTQTPRYLIKTRGQQVTLSCSPISGHRSVSWYQQTPGQGLQFLFEYFSETQRNKGNFPGRFSGRQFSNSRSEMNVSTLELGDSALYLCASSLGARGAPTYEQYFGPGTRLTVT.

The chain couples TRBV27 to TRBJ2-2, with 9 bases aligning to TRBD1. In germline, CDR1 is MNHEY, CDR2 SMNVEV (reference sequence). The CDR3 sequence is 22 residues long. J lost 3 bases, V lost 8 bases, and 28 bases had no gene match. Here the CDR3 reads CASRDRATHGLGRPWDTGELFF. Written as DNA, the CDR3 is TGTGCCAGCCGGGACAGGGCCACCCATGGCCTGGGTAGACCGTGGGACACCGGGGAGCTGTTTTTT.

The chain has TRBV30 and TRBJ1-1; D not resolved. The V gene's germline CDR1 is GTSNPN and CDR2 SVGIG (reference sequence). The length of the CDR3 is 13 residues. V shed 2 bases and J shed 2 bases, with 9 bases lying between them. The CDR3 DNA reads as TGTGCCTGGAGTCTTGAGGTTAACACTGAAGCTTTCTTT. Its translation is CAWSLEVNTEAFF. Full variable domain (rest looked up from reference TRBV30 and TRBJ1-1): SQTIHQWPATLVQPVGSPLSLECTVEGTSNPNLYWYRQAAGRGLQLLFYSVGIGQISSEVPQNLSASRPQDRQFILSSKKLLLSDSGFYLCAWSLEVNTEAFFGQGTRLTVV.

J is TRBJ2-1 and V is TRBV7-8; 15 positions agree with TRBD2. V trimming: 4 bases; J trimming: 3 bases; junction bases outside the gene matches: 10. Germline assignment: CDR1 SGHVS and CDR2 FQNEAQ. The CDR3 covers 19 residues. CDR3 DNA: TGTGCCAGCAGCTCCCCTTTGAGGACTAGCGGGAGGGACTACAATGAGCAGTTCTTC. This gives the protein CASSSPLRTSGRDYNEQFF.

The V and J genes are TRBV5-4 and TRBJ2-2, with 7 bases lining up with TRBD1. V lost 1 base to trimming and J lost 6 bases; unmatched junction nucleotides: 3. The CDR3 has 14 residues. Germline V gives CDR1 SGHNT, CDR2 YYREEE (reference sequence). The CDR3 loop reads CASSLSQGAGELFF. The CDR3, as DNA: TGTGCCAGCAGCTTGAGCCAGGGGGCCGGGGAGCTGTTTTTT. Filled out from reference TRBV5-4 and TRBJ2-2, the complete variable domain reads ETGVTQSPTHLIKTRGQQVTLRCSSQSGHNTVSWYQQALGQGPQFIFQYYREEENGRGNFPPRFSGLQFPNYSSELNVNALELDDSALYLCASSLSQGAGELFFGEGSRLTVL.

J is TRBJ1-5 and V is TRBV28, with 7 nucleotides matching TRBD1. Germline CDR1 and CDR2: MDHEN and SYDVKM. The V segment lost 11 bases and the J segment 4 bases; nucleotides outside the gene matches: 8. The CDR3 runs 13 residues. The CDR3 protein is CAFRDRDNQPQHF. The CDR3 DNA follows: TGTGCCTTCCGGGACAGAGATAATCAGCCCCAGCATTTT.

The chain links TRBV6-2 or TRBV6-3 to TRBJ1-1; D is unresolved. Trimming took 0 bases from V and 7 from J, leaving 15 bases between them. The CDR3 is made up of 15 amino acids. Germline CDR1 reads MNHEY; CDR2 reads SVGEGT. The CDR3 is CASSYSVGLPNEAFF. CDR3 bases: TGTGCCAGCAGTTACTCTGTAGGACTCCCCAATGAAGCTTTCTTT.

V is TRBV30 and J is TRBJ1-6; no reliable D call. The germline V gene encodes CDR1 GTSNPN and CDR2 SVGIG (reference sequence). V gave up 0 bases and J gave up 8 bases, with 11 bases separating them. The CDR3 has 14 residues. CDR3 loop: CAWSVRGSDSPLHF. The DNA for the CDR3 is TGTGCCTGGAGTGTACGAGGGTCGGATTCACCCCTCCACTTT.

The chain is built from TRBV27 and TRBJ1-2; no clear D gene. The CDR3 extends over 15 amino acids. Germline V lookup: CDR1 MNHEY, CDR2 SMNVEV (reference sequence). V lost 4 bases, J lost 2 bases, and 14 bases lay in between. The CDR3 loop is CASSSVLEDNYGYTF. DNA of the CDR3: TGTGCCAGCAGTTCCGTCCTGGAGGACAACTATGGCTACACCTTC.

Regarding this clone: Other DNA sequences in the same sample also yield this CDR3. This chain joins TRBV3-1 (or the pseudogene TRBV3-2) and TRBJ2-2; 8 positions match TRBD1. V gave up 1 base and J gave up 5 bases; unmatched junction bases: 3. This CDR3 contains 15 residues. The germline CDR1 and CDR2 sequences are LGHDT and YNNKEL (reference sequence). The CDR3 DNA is TGTGCCAGCAGCCAAGGCCGGACAGGGACCGGGGAGCTGTTTTTT. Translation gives CASSQGRTGTGELFF.

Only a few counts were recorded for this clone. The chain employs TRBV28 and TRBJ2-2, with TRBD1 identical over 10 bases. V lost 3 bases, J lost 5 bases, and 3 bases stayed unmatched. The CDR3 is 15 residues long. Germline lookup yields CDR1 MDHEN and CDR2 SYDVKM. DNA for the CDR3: TGTGCCAGCAGTTTGGGGACAGGGGAAACCGGGGAGCTGTTTTTT. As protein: CASSLGTGETGELFF.

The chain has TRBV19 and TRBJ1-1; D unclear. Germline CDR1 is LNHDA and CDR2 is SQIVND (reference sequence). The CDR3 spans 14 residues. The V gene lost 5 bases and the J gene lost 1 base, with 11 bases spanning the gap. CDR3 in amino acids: CASSSRIWNTEAFF. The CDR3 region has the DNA TGTGCCAGTAGTTCCCGTATTTGGAACACTGAAGCTTTCTTT.

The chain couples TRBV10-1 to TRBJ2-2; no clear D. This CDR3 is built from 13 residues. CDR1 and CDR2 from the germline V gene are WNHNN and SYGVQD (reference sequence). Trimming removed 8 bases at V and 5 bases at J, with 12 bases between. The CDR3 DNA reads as TGCGCCAGCGCCCTGGCTGCAACCGGGGAGCTGTTTTTT. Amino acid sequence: CASALAATGELFF.

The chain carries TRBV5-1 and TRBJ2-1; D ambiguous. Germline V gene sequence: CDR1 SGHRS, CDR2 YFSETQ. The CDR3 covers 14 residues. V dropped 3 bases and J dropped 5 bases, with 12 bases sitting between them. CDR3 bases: TGCGCCAGCAGCTATCTGACTCCAGACAATGAGCAGTTCTTC. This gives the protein CASSYLTPDNEQFF.

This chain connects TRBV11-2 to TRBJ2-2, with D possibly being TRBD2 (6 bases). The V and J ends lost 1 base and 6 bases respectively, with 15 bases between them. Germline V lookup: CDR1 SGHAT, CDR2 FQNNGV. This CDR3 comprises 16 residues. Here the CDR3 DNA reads TGTGCCAGCAGCTTAGTATCCACTGGAGGGCCCGGGGAGCTGTTTTTT. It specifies CASSLVSTGGPGELFF.